The sequence of this T cell receptor (beta chain) was determined in a study of blood T cell repertoires in COVID-19 (dated by TCRdb to 2020 to 2022). At the level of the whole study: Collaborator samples came from the United States, Italy and Spain and covered acute and convalescent phases of COVID-19. Where available, HLA class I and class II types were obtained from metadata supplied by the sample provider rather than from assay-based typing. The prospective study material was composed of cDNA or gDNA derived from T cells, B-cell-depleted T cells, or PBMCs. The samples were drawn from two sources: the first 160 participants of the ongoing ImmuneRACE study, and over 1,000 subjects contributed by 6 global collaborators. The sample metadata nearly always contained a de-identified subject ID, COVID-19 status, age in years and sex. The repertoires were released in a freely available public database meant as a resource for research on the immune response to SARS-CoV-2. The dataset comprised deeply sampled blood TCRbeta repertoires from subjects exposed to, actively infected with, or recovered from COVID-19. Beyond this particular receptor, the publication reports: Clinical and demographic metadata were provided uncurated, with the amount varying by source and participant.

Samples from volunteer blood donors who had recovered from COVID-19 were contributed by a second Seattle source. Collaborating institutions collected whole blood in K2EDTA tubes following their own protocols. Collaborator samples were shipped for TCRbeta analysis as frozen whole blood, isolated PBMCs, or DNA extracted from either sample type. TCRbeta CDR3 regions were amplified from genomic DNA using the immunoSEQ Assay, a bias-controlled multiplex PCR. Processing in the source paper ran as follows. The number of nucleated cells in each sample was estimated by amplification of reference gene primers within the assay. To quantify the absolute abundance of each unique TCRbeta CDR3 rearrangement, sequence reads were collapsed and filtered. For each sample, productive Simpson clonality was calculated by taking the square root of Simpson's diversity index across productive rearrangements. TCRdb re-hosts the immuneACCESS table, in-frame sequences only. Its copies lack some clones; in the studies checked, an unresolved V gene accounts for under half of them, and the cause for the rest is not known. The D gene and trimming were derived from the DNA, and the V and J assignments and clone size from that table. Present in this sample are around 270,000 clones, 84% of which were seen just once. Of the sample, approximately 1.5% falls within the top ten clones.

The CDR3 measures 15 amino acids from cysteine to phenylalanine. The CDR3 DNA has 45 bases and is translated from base 1. Sequences LGHDT (CDR1) and YNNKEL (CDR2) are obtained from the germline V gene (reference sequence). V is pared back by 4 bases and J by 1 base, with 13 bases lying between the germline termini. About this clone: Its antigen has not been determined. No much larger clone exists at a distance of one base, and base qualities are not known.

The sequence was obtained from a middle-aged woman who had recovered from COVID-19. Input material: peripheral blood. Recombination linked TRBV3-1 (or the pseudogene TRBV3-2) to TRBJ1-1; the D gene is possibly TRBD1, with 6 bases matching. The DNA sequence follows: TGTGCCAGCAGCCGGGGACACGCACAGAACACTGAAGCTTTCTTT. This gives the protein CASSRGHAQNTEAFF.